This T cell receptor beta chain was identified in a study of T cell repertoires in cytomegalovirus infection. The CDR3 length is 18 residues. CDR1 and CDR2 (germline): SGHDT, YYEEEE. V shed 2 bases and J 0 bases; nucleotides not matched to a gene: 9. One entry per CDR3 protein results from TCRdb running MiXCR on the reads. The sample includes approximately 280,000 distinct CDR3 sequences, roughly 21% seen only once; the top ten take roughly a fifth. Study-wide findings and caveats: Dominant in the ex vivo response were TCR beta clonotypes restricted by HLA-C and specific for CMV.

Notes on this clonotype: Antigen: not known.

This chain connects TRBV5-6 to TRBJ1-5; 9 bases are a match to TRBD1. Sequenced here: cultured PBMCs, sampled from culture after CMV antigen stimulation. This TCR was sampled from a human donor in good health (CMV status not recorded). Some clones in this sample may be carry-over from other donors' samples. Here the CDR3 reads CASSLSTGGLYSNQPQHF. CDR3 nucleotides: TGTGCCAGCAGCTTATCGACAGGGGGACTTTATAGCAATCAGCCCCAGCATTTT.